This T cell receptor (beta chain) was sequenced for a study of T cells in Graves' hyperthyroidism and ophthalmopathy. Whole-study results and caveats: Ophthalmopathy onset followed model prediction by a median about seven months.

It was uncontrolled infection, other autoimmune disease, pregnancy or lactation that excluded patients. This CDR3 spans 14 amino acids. J lost 1 base, V lost 7 bases, and 6 bases had no gene match. Germline loops: CDR1 LNHDA, CDR2 SQIVND (reference sequence). This clonotype was seen a few times. The target antigen is unknown. RNA transcripts gave rise to amplified TCR beta CDR3 regions. A set of HTBI primers served as the primers for a first-round RT-PCR of the TCR CDR3. In TCRdb, the multiplex PCR reads were re-called with MiXCR into one record per CDR3 protein. The top ten hold over 50% of the sample, which has under 350,000 distinct CDR3 sequences, approximately 15% seen once.

Material for sequencing was blood. This chain uses TRBV19 with TRBJ1-1; 7 bases line up with TRBD1. The sequence was obtained from a woman aged 55-70 years with Graves' ophthalmopathy. This CDR3 reads CASTRQGTNTEAFF. As DNA, the CDR3 is TGTGCCAGTACCCGACAGGGAACGAACACTGAAGCTTTCTTT.